This TCR beta chain was identified in a study of control samples from healthy donors and cancer patients (dated by TCRdb to 2018 to 2020). Library preparation employed the immunoSEQ multiplex PCR assay. Held by TCRdb, this immuneACCESS table contains in-frame sequences only and omits some clones. Under half of the omission traces to an unresolved V gene where checked; the cause of the rest is unknown. In this sample the table shows 130,000 to 150,000 clones, 90% to 95% of which occur a single time. Roughly 5.7% of the sample rests with the top ten. The CDR3 sequence holds 13 residues, the cysteine and phenylalanine included. This entry keeps only the CDR3 DNA: 39 bases, framed from base 1. The V and J ends are trimmed by 2 bases and 7 bases, leaving 11 bases between them. Based on the germline V gene, the CDR1 and CDR2 sequences are MNHEY and SVGEGT. In regard to this clone: Its antigen remains undetermined. No base-level quality is on record; no much larger clone is a single base apart.

This sequence was found in a man between 18 and 29 years old in good health. The material sequenced was blood. The sequence joins TRBV6-2 or TRBV6-3 to TRBJ1-2; the D gene is perhaps TRBD1, from 5 matching bases. The CDR3 region: CASSYVGTGGYTF. The base sequence is TGTGCCAGCAGTTACGTTGGGACCGGTGGCTACACCTTC.